This passage covers 25 T cell receptor beta chains from one sample sequenced in a study of shared clonotypes between healthy human individuals. The protocol was immunoSEQ multiplex PCR, while the TCRdb copy is restricted to in-frame clones and leaves out a portion. This table has about 320,000 clones, about nine tenths appearing once. Sample: memory CD8+ T cells sorted from blood. Described subset: CD45RO+ cells pooled with CCR7-negative TemRA cells. The receptors derive from a man between 18 and 29 years old in good health.

This chain uses TRBV30 with TRBJ1-4; 8 bases match TRBD1. The CDR3 length is 18 residues. CDR1 is GTSNPN, CDR2 SVGIG, per germline (reference sequence). With V trimmed by 3 bases and J by 7 bases, 19 bases remained unmatched. CDR3 residues: CAWRHTPSGRGHGEKLFF. CDR3 in DNA: TGTGCCTGGAGACACACCCCTTCGGGCAGGGGGCACGGTGAAAAACTGTTTTTT.

This chain uses TRBV2 with TRBJ2-5, with D tentatively TRBD2 (5 bases). CDR1 is SNHLY and CDR2 is FYNNEI in the germline V gene. V lost 7 bases, J lost 5 bases, and 14 bases lay in between. The CDR3 contains 13 residues. The CDR3 protein is CASIGVGIETQYF. The DNA of the CDR3 is TGTGCCAGCATCGGGGTCGGAATTGAGACCCAGTACTTC.

A single count supports this clone. The gene calls are TRBV9 and TRBJ2-3; 8 bases match TRBD2. J lost 2 bases, V lost 0 bases, and 2 bases had no gene match. Germline V gene lookup returns CDR1 SGDLS and CDR2 YYNGEE. This CDR3 comprises 15 residues. The CDR3 DNA reads as TGTGCCAGCAGCGTAGACGGGAGGGCCACAGATACGCAGTATTTT. Protein: CASSVDGRATDTQYF.

This chain connects TRBV5-6 to TRBJ1-1, with D perhaps TRBD1 (5 bases). Trimming took off 2 bases at V and 1 base at J, with 9 bases between the two ends. The germline CDR1 and CDR2 sequences are SGHDT and YYEEEE. The CDR3 consists of 14 residues. CDR3 nucleotide sequence: TGTGCCAGCAGCTTCCCCACAGGGAACACTGAAGCTTTCTTT. Protein product: CASSFPTGNTEAFF.

This clone was seen just once. V gene TRBV27 combines with J gene TRBJ2-7, with D uncertain. Germline assignment: CDR1 MNHEY and CDR2 SMNVEV (reference sequence). V gave up 3 bases and J gave up 5 bases, with 11 bases separating them. This CDR3 region has 13 residues. This CDR3 reads CASSFSLYHEQYF. CDR3 DNA: TGTGCCAGCAGTTTCTCACTATATCACGAGCAGTACTTC.

J is TRBJ1-2 and V is TRBV6-6, with 9 bases fitting TRBD1. The CDR3 is made up of 15 amino acids. CDR1 is MNHNY, CDR2 SVGAGI, per germline (reference sequence). J gave up 4 bases and V 3 bases, and 6 bases lay outside the gene matches. CDR3 sequence reads: CASSYSTGGTYGYTF. The CDR3 bases are TGTGCCAGCAGTTATTCGACAGGGGGGACCTATGGCTACACCTTC.

This chain uses TRBV12-2 with TRBJ1-2. TRBV12-2 constitutes a pseudogene. This CDR3 contains 24 residues. This CDR3 reads CASRLSGSGTPLGPCGKLSYGYTF. The CDR3 nucleotides read TGTGCAAGTCGCTTAAGTGGGTCAGGGACTCCTCTCGGACCTTGTGGGAAGCTGAGCTATGGCTACACCTTC.

The DNA of the CDR3 is TGTGCCAGCAGTGACTACACCACCGGGGAGCTGTTTTTT. Protein sequence: CASSDYTTGELFF. J is TRBJ2-2 and V is TRBV7-2; D is perhaps TRBD2 (5 bases). The CDR3 covers 13 residues. In germline, CDR1 is SGHTA, CDR2 FQGNSA. V lost 6 bases and J lost 4, with 9 bases in between.

The V and J genes are TRBV5-1 and TRBJ1-2, with a possible D match to TRBD1 (6 bases). Germline assignment: CDR1 SGHRS and CDR2 YFSETQ. V shed 1 base and J shed 4 bases, with 14 bases lying between them. The CDR3 length is 15 residues. The CDR3 nucleotides are TGCGCCAGCAGCTTGTACCCGGGGGGCAGCTATGGCTACACCTTC. This sequence encodes CASSLYPGGSYGYTF.

This chain uses TRBV15 with TRBJ1-2; tentative D call: TRBD1 (6 bases). CDR3 length: 18 residues. V was pared by 0 bases and J by 7 bases, with 24 bases between. The germline V gene encodes CDR1 LNHNV and CDR2 YYDKDF (reference sequence). The CDR3 DNA reads as TGTGCCACCAGCAGAGATCCCCGCAGGGGAGGCGGATATATTGGCTACACCTTC. Translating it yields CATSRDPRRGGGYIGYTF.

The rearrangement joins TRBV4-1 to TRBJ1-2, with D perhaps TRBD1 (6 bases). The germline V gene encodes CDR1 MGHRA and CDR2 YSYEKL. The CDR3 covers 14 residues. V was trimmed by 0 bases and J by 4 bases, leaving 9 bases between them. This chain's CDR3 is CASSQDPGAYGYTF. The CDR3 coding sequence is TGCGCCAGCAGCCAAGATCCAGGGGCCTATGGCTACACCTTC.

This clone was detected once. The V call is TRBV4-1, the J call TRBJ2-4; 9 bases align to TRBD2. The junction had 19 bases not matched to a gene; V was cut back by 6 bases and J by 4 bases. This CDR3 region has 19 residues. The V gene's germline CDR1 is MGHRA and CDR2 YSYEKL. In DNA, the CDR3 is TGCGCCAGCAGTCCTACGAGCGGGGGGCCGAAGGGGACTAAAAACATTCAGTACTTC. Translating it yields CASSPTSGGPKGTKNIQYF.

The rearrangement links TRBV7-9 to TRBJ1-1, with TRBD1 matching over 10 bases. V lost 5 bases, J lost 8 bases, and 11 bases stayed unmatched. This CDR3 is built from 15 residues. Germline lookup yields CDR1 SEHNR and CDR2 FQNEAQ (reference sequence). The CDR3 protein is CASSVPTGGLVEAFF. The CDR3 coding sequence is TGTGCCAGCAGCGTCCCGACAGGGGGCTTGGTAGAAGCTTTCTTT.

The CDR3 nucleotides are TGTGCCAGCAGCTTTTCTAATTACCCACAAAGTCGGGCCAACGTCCTGACTTTC. Protein sequence: CASSFSNYPQSRANVLTF. The chain couples TRBV7-8 to TRBJ2-6; D ambiguous. Germline assignment: CDR1 SGHVS and CDR2 FQNEAQ. CDR3 length equals 18 residues. The V end was cut by 3 bases, the J end by 5 bases, with 20 bases between.

This clone was counted only a few times. This sequence joins TRBV9 and TRBJ2-3; D is possibly TRBD2 (6 bases). Trimming removed 3 bases from V and 1 base from J, with 12 bases in between. CDR1 SGDLS and CDR2 YYNGEE come from the germline V gene. This CDR3 comprises 15 residues. The CDR3 DNA reads as TGTGCCAGCAGCGCCGAGGGAGGCGGCACAGATACGCAGTATTTT. This sequence encodes CASSAEGGGTDTQYF.

This chain links TRBV11-2 with TRBJ2-7; D remains ambiguous. This CDR3 region has 12 residues. Trimming took 2 bases from V and 4 from J, leaving 6 bases between them. Germline lookup yields CDR1 SGHAT and CDR2 FQNNGV. CDR3 loop: CASSLSWYEQYF. The CDR3 DNA follows: TGTGCCAGCAGCTTATCCTGGTACGAGCAGTACTTC.

About this clone itself: The same CDR3 is also encoded by other DNA sequences in this sample. This sequence joins TRBV4-1 and TRBJ1-1, with TRBD1 as a possible D gene (6 bases). V gave up 1 base and J gave up 1 base, with 7 bases separating them. Germline V CDR1 and CDR2: MGHRA, YSYEKL. There are 14 residues in the CDR3. The CDR3 reads CASSQAQGNTEAFF. The CDR3 coding sequence is TGCGCCAGCAGCCAAGCACAGGGGAACACTGAAGCTTTCTTT.

The V call is TRBV5-1, the J call TRBJ1-4; D uncertain. Germline V gene sequence: CDR1 SGHRS, CDR2 YFSETQ. The CDR3 contains 14 residues. V was trimmed by 5 bases and J by 8 bases, leaving 16 bases between them. The CDR3 region is CASRTGWGEEKLFF. Here the CDR3 DNA reads TGCGCCAGCAGGACGGGATGGGGAGAAGAAAAACTGTTTTTT.

The chain combines TRBV18 with TRBJ2-2; D is ambiguous. V was cut by 4 bases and J by 8 bases, with 11 bases left in between. This CDR3 has 13 amino acids. Germline assignment: CDR1 KGHSH and CDR2 LQKENI. The CDR3 coding sequence is TGTGCCAGCTCACTCGAAGATCTGGGGGAGCTGTTTTTT. Translated, it gives CASSLEDLGELFF.

CDR3: CASSGLRGPVKTYGYTF. CDR3 in DNA: TGTGCCAGCAGTGGGTTGAGAGGTCCAGTCAAAACTTATGGCTACACCTTC. V and J are TRBV2 and TRBJ1-2; D remains unclear. Looked up from germline, CDR1 is SNHLY and CDR2 is FYNNEI. V lost 4 bases and J 5 bases, leaving 23 bases between the germline ends. The CDR3 covers 17 residues.

The V call is TRBV6-5, the J call TRBJ2-7; D may match TRBD1 or TRBD2 (5 bases each). The V and J ends lost 11 bases and 5 bases respectively, with 19 bases between them. CDR3 length equals 13 residues. Germline V gives CDR1 MNHEY, CDR2 SVGAGI. CDR3 region: CALGAGGRDEQYF. In DNA, the CDR3 is TGTGCCTTAGGGGCGGGCGGCAGGGACGAGCAGTACTTC.

The chain is built from TRBV2 and TRBJ1-3; tentative D call: TRBD1 (5 bases). The germline V and J ends were trimmed by 3 bases and 0 bases, with 6 bases remaining between them. The CDR3 is 14 residues long. Germline loops: CDR1 SNHLY, CDR2 FYNNEI. CDR3 amino acids: CASSDGGSGNTIYF. The CDR3, as DNA: TGTGCCAGCAGTGATGGGGGCTCTGGAAACACCATATATTTT.

Here the CDR3 DNA reads TGCGCCAGCAGCCTGAGCGGGGCTCGCTACGAGCAGTACTTC. Protein: CASSLSGARYEQYF. The chain recombines TRBV4-1 with TRBJ2-7, with 7 bases fitting TRBD2. CDR1 MGHRA and CDR2 YSYEKL come from the germline V gene. The CDR3 covers 14 residues. Unmatched junction bases numbered 6, after V lost 4 bases and J lost 3 bases.

The chain employs TRBV7-9 and TRBJ2-3; D gene unclear. The CDR3 runs 15 residues. Germline V CDR1 and CDR2: SEHNR, FQNEAQ (reference sequence). V lost 0 bases, J lost 1 base, and 8 bases lay in between. CDR3 bases: TGTGCCAGCAGCTTAGCTGTGGGTGGCACAGATACGCAGTATTTT. Translation: CASSLAVGGTDTQYF.

The J gene is TRBJ2-1, the V gene TRBV7-2, with D possibly matching TRBD1 (7 bases). This CDR3 contains 14 residues. Per germline, CDR1 SGHTA and CDR2 FQGNSA. The V and J ends lost 5 bases and 8 bases respectively, with 16 bases between them. The chain's CDR3 is CASSPPTGEDEQFF. CDR3 DNA: TGTGCCAGCAGCCCCCCCACAGGGGAGGATGAGCAGTTCTTC.